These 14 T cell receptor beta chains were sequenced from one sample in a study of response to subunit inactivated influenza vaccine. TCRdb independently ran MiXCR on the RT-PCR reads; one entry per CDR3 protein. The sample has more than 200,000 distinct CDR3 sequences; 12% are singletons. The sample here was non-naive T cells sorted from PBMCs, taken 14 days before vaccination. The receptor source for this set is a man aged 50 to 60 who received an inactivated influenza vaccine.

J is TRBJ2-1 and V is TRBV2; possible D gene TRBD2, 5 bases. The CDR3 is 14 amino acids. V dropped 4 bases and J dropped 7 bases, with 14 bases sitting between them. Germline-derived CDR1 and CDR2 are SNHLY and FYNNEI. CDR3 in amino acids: CASSGQGRRNEQFF. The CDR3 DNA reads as TGTGCCAGCAGTGGACAAGGCCGGAGGAATGAGCAGTTCTTC.

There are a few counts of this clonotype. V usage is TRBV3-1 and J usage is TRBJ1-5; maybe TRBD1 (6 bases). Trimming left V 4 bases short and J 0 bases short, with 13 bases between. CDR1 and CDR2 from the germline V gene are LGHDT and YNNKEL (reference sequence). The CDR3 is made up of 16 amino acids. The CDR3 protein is CASSRGRGASNQPQHF. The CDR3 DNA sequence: TGTGCCAGCAGCCGTGGGCGGGGGGCTAGCAATCAGCCCCAGCATTTT. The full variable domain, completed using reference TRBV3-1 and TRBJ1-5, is DTAVSQTPKYLVTQMGNDKSIKCEQNLGHDTMYWYKQDSKKFLKIMFSYNNKELIINETVPNRFSPKSPDKAHLNLHINSLELGDSAVYFCASSRGRGASNQPQHFGDGTRLSIL.

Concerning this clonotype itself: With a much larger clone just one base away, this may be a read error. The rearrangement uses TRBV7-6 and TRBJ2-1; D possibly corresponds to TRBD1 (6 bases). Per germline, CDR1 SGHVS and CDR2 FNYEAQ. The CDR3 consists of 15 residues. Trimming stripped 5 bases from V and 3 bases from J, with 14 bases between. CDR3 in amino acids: CASSRRTVDYNEQFF. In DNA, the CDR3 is TGTGCCAGCAGCCGTCGGACAGTTGACTACAATGAGCAGTTCTTC.

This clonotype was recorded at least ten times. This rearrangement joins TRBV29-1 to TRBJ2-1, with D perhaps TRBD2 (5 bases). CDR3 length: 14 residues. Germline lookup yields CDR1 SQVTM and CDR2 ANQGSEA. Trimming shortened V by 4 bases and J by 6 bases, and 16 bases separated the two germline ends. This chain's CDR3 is CSVVGARSGNEQFF. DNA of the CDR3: TGCAGCGTTGTGGGAGCGCGTAGTGGCAATGAGCAGTTCTTC.

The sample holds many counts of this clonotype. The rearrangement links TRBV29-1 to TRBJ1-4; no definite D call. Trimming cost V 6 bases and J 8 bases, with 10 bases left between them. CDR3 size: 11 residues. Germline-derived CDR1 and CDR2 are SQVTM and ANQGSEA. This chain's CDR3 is CSVRSGEKLFF. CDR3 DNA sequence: TGCAGCGTCCGATCGGGCGAAAAACTGTTTTTT.

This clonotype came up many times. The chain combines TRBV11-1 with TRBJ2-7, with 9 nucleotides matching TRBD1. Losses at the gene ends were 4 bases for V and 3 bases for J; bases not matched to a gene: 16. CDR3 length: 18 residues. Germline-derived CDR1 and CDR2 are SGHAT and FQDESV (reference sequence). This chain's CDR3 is CASSSPAGAGQGFYEQYF. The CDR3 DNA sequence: TGTGCCAGCAGCTCGCCGGCGGGAGCGGGACAGGGATTCTACGAGCAGTACTTC.

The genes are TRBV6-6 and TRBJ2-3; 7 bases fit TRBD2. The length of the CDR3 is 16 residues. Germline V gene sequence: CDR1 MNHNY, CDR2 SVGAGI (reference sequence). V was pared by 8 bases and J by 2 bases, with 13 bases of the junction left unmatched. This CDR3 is CASRANSLADTDTQYF. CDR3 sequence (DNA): TGTGCCAGCCGGGCGAATTCGCTAGCGGACACAGATACGCAGTATTTT.

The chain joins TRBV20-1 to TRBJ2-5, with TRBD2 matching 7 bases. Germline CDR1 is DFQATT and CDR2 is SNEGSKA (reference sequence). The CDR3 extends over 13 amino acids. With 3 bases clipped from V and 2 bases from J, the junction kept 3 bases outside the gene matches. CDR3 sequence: CSARRGRQETQYF. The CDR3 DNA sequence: TGCAGTGCTAGGCGGGGGAGACAAGAGACCCAGTACTTC.

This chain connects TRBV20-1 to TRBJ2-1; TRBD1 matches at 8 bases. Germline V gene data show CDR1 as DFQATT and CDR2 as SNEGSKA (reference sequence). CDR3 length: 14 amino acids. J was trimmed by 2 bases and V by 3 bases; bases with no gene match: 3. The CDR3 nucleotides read TGCAGTGCTAGGGACAGGGTTACCTACAATGAGCAGTTCTTC. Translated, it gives CSARDRVTYNEQFF.

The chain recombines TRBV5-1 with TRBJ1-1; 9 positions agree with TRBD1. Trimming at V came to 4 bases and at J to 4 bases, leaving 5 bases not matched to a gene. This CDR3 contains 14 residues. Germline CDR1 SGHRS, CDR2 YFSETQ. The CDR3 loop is CASSTGQGITEAFF. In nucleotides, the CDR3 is TGCGCCAGCAGCACCGGACAGGGGATCACTGAAGCTTTCTTT.

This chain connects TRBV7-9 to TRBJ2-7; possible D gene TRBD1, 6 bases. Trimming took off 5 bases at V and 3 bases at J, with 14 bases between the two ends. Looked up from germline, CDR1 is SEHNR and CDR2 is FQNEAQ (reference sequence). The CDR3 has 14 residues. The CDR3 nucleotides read TGTGCCAGCAGCAGAGACAGGACTGACTACGAGCAGTACTTC. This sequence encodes CASSRDRTDYEQYF.

The CDR3 bases are TGTGCCAGCAGTGGACAACAGGGGGTAATCTACGAGCAGTACTTC. Residues: CASSGQQGVIYEQYF. V and J are TRBV6-1 and TRBJ2-7; 8 bases map to TRBD1. The CDR3 has 15 amino acids. V lost 4 bases and J lost 3; bases outside the gene matches: 8. Looked up from germline, CDR1 is MNHNS and CDR2 is SASEGT.

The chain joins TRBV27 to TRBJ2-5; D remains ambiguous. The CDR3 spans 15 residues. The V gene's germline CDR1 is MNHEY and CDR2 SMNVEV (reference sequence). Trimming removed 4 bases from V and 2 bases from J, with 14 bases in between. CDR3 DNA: TGTGCCAGCAGTTCGCGAGTTAGCCGACAAGAGACCCAGTACTTC. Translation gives CASSSRVSRQETQYF.

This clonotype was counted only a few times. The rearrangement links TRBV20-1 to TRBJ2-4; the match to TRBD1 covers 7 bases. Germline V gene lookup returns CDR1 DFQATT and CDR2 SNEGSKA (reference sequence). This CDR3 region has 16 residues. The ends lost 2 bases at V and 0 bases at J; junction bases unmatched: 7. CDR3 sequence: CSARPTGVLAKNIQYF. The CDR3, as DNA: TGCAGTGCTAGACCAACAGGGGTTTTAGCCAAAAACATTCAGTACTTC.